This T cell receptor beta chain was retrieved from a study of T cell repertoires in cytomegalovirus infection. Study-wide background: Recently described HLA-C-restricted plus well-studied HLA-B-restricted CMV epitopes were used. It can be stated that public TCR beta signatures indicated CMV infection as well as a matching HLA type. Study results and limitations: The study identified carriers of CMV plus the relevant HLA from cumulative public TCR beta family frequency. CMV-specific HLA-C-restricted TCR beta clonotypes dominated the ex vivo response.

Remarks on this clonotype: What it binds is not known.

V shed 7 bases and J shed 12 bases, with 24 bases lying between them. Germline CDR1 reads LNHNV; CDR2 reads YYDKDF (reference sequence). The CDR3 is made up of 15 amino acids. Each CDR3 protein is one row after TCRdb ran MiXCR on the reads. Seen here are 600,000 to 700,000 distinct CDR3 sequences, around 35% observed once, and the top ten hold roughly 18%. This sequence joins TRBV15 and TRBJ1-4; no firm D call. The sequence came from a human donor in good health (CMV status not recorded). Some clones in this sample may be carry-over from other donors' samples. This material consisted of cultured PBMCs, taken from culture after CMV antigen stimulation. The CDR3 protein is CATKPSRAASKELFF. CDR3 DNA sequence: TGTGCCACCAAACCATCGAGGGCCGCAAGTAAAGAACTGTTTTTT.